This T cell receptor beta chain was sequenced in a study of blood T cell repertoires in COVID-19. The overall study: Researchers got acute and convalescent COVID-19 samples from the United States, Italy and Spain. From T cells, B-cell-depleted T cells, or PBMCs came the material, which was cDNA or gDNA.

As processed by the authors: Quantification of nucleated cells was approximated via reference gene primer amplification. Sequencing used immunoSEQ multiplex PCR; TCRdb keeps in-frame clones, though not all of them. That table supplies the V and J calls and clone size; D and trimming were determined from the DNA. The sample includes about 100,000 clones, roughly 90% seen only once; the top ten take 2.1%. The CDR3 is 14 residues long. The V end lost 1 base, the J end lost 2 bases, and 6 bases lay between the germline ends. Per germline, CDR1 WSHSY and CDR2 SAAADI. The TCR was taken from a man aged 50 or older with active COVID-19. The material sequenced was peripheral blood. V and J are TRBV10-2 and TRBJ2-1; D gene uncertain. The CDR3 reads CASSEWAAYNEQFF. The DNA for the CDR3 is TGCGCCAGCAGTGAGTGGGCAGCCTACAATGAGCAGTTCTTC.